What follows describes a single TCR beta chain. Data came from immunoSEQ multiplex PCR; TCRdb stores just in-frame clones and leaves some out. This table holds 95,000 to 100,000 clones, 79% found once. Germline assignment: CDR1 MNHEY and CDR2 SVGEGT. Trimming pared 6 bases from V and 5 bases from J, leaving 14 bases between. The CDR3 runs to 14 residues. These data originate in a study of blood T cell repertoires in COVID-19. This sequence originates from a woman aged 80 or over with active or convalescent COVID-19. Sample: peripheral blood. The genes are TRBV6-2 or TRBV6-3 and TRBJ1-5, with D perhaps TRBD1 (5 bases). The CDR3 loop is CASSLDTSYQPQHF. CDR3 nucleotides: TGTGCCAGCAGCTTGGACACCTCGTATCAGCCCCAGCATTTT.